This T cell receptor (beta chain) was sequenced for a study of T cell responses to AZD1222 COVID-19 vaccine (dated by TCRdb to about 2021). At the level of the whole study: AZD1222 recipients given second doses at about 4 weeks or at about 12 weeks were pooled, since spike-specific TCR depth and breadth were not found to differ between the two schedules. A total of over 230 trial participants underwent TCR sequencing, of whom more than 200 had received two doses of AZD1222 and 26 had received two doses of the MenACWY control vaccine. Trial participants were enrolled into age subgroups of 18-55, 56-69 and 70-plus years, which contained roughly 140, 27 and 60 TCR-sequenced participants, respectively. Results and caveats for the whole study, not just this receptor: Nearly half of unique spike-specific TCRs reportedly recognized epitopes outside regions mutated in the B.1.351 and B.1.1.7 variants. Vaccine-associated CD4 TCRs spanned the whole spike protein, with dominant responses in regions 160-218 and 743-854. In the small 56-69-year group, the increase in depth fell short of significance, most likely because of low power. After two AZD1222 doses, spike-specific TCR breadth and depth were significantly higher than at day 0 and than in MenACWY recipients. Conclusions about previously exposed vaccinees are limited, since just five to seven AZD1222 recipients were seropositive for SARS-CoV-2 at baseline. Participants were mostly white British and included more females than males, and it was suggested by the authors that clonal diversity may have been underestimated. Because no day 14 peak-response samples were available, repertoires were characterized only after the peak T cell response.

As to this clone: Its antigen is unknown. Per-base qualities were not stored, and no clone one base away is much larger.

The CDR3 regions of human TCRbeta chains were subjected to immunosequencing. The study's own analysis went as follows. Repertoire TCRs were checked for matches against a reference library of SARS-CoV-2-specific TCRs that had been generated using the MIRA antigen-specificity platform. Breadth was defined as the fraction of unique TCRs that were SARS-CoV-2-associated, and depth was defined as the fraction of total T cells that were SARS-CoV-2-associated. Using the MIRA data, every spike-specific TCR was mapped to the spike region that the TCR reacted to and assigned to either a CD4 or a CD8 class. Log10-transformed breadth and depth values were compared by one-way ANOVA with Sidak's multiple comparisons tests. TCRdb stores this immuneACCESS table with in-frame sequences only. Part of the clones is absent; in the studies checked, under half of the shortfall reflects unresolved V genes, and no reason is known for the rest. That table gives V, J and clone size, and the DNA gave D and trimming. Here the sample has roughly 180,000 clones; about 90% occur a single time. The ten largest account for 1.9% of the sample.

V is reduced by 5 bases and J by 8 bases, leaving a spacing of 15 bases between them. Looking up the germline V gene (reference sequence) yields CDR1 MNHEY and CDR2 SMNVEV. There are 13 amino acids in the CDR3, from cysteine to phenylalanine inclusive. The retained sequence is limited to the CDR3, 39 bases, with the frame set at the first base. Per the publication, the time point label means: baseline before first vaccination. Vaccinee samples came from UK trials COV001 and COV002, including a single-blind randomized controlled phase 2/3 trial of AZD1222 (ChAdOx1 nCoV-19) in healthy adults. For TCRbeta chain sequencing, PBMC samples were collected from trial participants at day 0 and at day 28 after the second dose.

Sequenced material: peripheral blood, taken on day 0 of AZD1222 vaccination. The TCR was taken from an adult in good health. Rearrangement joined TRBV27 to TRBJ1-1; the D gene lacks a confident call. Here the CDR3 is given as CASSPTRWEEAFF. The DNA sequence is TGTGCCAGCAGTCCTACTAGGTGGGAGGAAGCTTTCTTT.